This T cell receptor beta chain comes out of a study of blood T cell repertoires in COVID-19. Study as a whole: COVID-19 samples from acute and convalescent phases originated in the United States, Italy and Spain. Sources were T cells, B-cell-depleted T cells, or PBMCs; the material itself was cDNA or gDNA.

This table comes from immunoSEQ multiplex PCR, and its TCRdb copy is limited to in-frame clones, with some not included. The sample consists of fewer than 250,000 clones, around 85% of them appearing once. The V segment lost 5 bases and the J segment 3 bases; nucleotides outside the gene matches: 8. This CDR3 comprises 15 residues. Looked up from germline, CDR1 is MNHEY and CDR2 is SMNVEV (reference sequence). This clonotype originated in a woman aged 55-70 years with active or convalescent COVID-19. The specimen was peripheral blood. This chain uses TRBV27 with TRBJ2-7, with TRBD2 identical over 9 bases. CDR3 region: CASSQTSGDHYEQYF. CDR3 coding DNA: TGTGCCAGCAGTCAGACTAGCGGAGACCACTACGAGCAGTACTTC.